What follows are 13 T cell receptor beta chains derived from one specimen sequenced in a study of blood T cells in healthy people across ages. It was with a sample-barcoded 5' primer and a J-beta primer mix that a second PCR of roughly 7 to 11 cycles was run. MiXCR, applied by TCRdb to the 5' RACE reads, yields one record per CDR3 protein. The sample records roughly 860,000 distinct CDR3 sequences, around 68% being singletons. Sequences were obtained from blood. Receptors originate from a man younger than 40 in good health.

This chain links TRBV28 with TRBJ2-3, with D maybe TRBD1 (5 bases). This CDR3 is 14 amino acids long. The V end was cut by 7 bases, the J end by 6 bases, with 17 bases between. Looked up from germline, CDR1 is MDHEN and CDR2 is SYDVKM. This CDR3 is CASTPQTTADTQYF. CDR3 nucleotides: TGTGCCAGCACCCCCCAAACGACAGCGGATACGCAGTATTTT.

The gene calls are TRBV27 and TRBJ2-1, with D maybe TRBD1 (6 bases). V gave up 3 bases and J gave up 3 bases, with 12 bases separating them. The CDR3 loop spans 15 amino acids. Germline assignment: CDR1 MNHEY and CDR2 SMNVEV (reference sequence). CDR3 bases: TGTGCCAGCAGTTTGTCCGGGACAAACTACAATGAGCAGTTCTTC. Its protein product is CASSLSGTNYNEQFF.

CDR3 nucleotide sequence: TGCGCCAGCAGCTTAGGGACAGGAGGCTCGAACACTGAAGCTTTCTTT. Translated, it gives CASSLGTGGSNTEAFF. V gene TRBV5-1 combines with J gene TRBJ1-1, with 8 bases identical to TRBD1. Germline V gene sequence: CDR1 SGHRS, CDR2 YFSETQ. The CDR3 length is 16 residues. Trimming took 2 bases from V and 1 from J; bases not matched to a gene: 7.

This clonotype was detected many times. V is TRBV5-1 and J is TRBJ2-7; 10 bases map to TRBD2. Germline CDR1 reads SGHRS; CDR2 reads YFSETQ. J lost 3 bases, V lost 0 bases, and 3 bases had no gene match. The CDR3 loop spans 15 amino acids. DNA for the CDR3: TGCGCCAGCAGCTTGGATACTAGCGGGGTCTACGAGCAGTACTTC. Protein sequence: CASSLDTSGVYEQYF. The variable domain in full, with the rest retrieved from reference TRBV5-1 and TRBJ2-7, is KAGVTQTPRYLIKTRGQQVTLSCSPISGHRSVSWYQQTPGQGLQFLFEYFSETQRNKGNFPGRFSGRQFSNSRSEMNVSTLELGDSALYLCASSLDTSGVYEQYFGPGTRLTVT.

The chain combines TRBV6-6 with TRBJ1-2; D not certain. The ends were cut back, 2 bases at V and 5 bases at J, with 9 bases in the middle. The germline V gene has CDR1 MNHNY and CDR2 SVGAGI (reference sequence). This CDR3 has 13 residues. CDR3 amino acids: CASSYQPEYGYTF. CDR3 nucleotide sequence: TGTGCCAGCAGTTACCAACCCGAGTATGGCTACACCTTC.

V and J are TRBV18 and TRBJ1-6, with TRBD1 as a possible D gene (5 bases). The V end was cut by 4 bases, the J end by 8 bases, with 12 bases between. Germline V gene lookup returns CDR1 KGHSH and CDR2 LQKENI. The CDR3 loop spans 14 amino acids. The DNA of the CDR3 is TGTGCCAGCTCACAAGAAGACAGATATTCACCCCTCCACTTT. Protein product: CASSQEDRYSPLHF.

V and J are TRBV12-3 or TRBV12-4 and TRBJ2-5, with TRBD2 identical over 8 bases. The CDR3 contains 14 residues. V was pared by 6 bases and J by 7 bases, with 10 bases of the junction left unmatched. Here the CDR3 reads CASSPRTSTWTQYF. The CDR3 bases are TGTGCCAGCAGCCCACGGACTAGCACGTGGACCCAGTACTTC.

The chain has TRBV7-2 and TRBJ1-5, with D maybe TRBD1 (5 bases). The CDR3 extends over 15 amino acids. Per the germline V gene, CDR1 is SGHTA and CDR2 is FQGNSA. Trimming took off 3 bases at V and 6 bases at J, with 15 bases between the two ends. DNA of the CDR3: TGTGCCAGCAGCTTGGCAGGGATTGATTCTCAGCCCCAGCATTTT. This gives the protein CASSLAGIDSQPQHF.

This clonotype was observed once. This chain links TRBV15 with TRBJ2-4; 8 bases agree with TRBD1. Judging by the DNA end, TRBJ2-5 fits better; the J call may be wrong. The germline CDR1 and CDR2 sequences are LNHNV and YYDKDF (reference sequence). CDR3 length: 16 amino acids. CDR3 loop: CATSREQGVNQETQYF. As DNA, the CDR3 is TGTGCCACCAGCAGAGAACAGGGGGTAAACCAAGAGACCCAGTACTTC.

CDR3 residues: CASSLTDRNQPQHF. The CDR3 nucleotides read TGTGCCAGCAGTCTAACAGACCGCAATCAGCCCCAGCATTTT. The chain is built from TRBV12-3 or TRBV12-4 and TRBJ1-5; D is ambiguous. V dropped 5 bases and J dropped 2 bases, with 10 bases sitting between them. The length of the CDR3 is 14 residues.

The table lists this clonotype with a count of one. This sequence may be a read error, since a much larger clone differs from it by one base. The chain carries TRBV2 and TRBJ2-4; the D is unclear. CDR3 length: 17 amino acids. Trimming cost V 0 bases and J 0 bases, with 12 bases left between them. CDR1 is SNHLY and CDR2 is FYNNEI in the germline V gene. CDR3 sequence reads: CASSEAQAKLAKNIQYF. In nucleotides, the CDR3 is TGTGCCAGCAGTGAAGCCCAGGCAAAACTAGCCAAAAACATTCAGTACTTC.

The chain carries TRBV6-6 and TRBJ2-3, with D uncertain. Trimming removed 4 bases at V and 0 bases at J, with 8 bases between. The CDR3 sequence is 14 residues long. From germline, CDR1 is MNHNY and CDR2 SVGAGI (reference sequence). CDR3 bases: TGTGCCAGCAGTTCCCCAGAGAGCACAGATACGCAGTATTTT. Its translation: CASSSPESTDTQYF.

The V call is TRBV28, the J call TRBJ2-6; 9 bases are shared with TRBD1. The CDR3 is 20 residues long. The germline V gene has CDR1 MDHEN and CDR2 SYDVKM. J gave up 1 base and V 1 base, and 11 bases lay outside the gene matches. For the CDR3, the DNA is TGTGCCAGCAGTTTATTTAGAGGGGGACAGGGTGAGTCTGGGGCCAACGTCCTGACTTTC. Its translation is CASSLFRGGQGESGANVLTF.